The entry below gives a single TCR beta chain sequence along with its context. Its matching antigen is unknown. Through a sample-barcoded 5' primer and a J-beta primer mix, a second PCR was run for about 6 to 11 cycles. In TCRdb, the 5' RACE reads were re-called with MiXCR into one record per CDR3 protein. The table records around 1,500,000 distinct CDR3 sequences, 28% of them present only once. This sample was included in a study of blood T cells in healthy people across ages. Whole-study context: For every two T cells, template switching captured about one barcoded beta molecule. General observations from the study: Changes seen in expanded clonotypes were possibly confounded by donor CMV status left unknown.

Per the germline V gene, CDR1 is SQVTM and CDR2 is ANQGSEA. The CDR3 spans 13 residues. Trimming cost V 4 bases and J 8 bases; bases outside gene matches: 7. The chain carries TRBV29-1 and TRBJ1-3; 8 bases are shared with TRBD1. The origin of this receptor is a woman aged 25 to 39 in good health. Sequenced material: blood. As DNA, the CDR3 is TGCAGCGTTGGGCGGCAGGGGGCGGACACCATATATTTT. This sequence encodes CSVGRQGADTIYF.